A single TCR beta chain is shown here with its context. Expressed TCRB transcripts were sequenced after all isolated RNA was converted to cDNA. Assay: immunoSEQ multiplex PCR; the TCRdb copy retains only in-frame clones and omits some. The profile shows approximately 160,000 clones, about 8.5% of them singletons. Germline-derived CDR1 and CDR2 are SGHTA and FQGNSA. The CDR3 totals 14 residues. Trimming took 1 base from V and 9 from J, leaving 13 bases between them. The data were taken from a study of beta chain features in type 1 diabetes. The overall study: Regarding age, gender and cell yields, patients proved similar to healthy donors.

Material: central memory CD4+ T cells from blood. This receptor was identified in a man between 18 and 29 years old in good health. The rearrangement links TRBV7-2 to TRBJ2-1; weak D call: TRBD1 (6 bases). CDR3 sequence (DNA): TGTGCCAGCAGCTTAGGGGGGCCCGCGGGTGAGCAGTTCTTC. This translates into CASSLGGPAGEQFF.